A single sample is the source of the 14 T cell receptor beta chains below, sequenced in a study of blood T cell repertoires in COVID-19. The assay was immunoSEQ multiplex PCR, and TCRdb's table has in-frame clones only and misses some. The table shows about 170,000 clones, with around 84% occurring only once. The sample taken for sequencing was peripheral blood. The receptor source for this set is a man aged 60-69 years with COVID-19, enrolled during active disease.

V is TRBV30 and J is TRBJ1-4; maybe TRBD1 (6 bases). The CDR3 sequence is 18 residues long. The V end lost 0 bases, the J end lost 5 bases, and 22 bases lay between the germline ends. Germline V gene lookup returns CDR1 GTSNPN and CDR2 SVGIG (reference sequence). The CDR3 spells CAWSVALVKGGGNEKLFF. The CDR3 DNA reads as TGTGCCTGGAGTGTAGCTCTGGTCAAAGGGGGGGGGAATGAAAAACTGTTTTTT.

As concerns this clone: Within the sample, other DNA sequences also encode this same CDR3. CDR3 region: CASSLDRRTEAFF. The DNA for the CDR3 is TGTGCCAGCAGCTTGGACAGGAGGACTGAAGCTTTCTTT. The chain is built from TRBV11-3 and TRBJ1-1; 7 bases map to TRBD1. The CDR3 length is 13 residues. The junction had 3 bases not matched to a gene; V was cut back by 3 bases and J by 5 bases. CDR1 is SGHNT, CDR2 YENEEA, per germline. Complete variable domain (other parts from reference TRBV11-3 and TRBJ1-1): EAGVVQSPRYKIIEKKQPVAFWCNPISGHNTLYWYLQNLGQGPELLIRYENEEAVDDSQLPKDRFSAERLKGVDSTLKIQPAELGDSAVYLCASSLDRRTEAFFGQGTRLTVV.

The rearrangement links TRBV5-1 to TRBJ2-1, with 11 bases aligning to TRBD1. CDR3 length: 16 amino acids. V lost 2 bases, J lost 8 bases, and 9 bases stayed unmatched. CDR1 SGHRS and CDR2 YFSETQ come from the germline V gene. The CDR3 loop is CASSLSGQGAYDEQFF. In DNA, the CDR3 is TGCGCCAGCAGCTTATCAGGACAGGGGGCCTATGATGAGCAGTTCTTC.

In DNA form, the CDR3 reads TGTGCCAGCAGCCTCCACCCGCTCAGGGATCAAGAGCAGTACTTC. It encodes CASSLHPLRDQEQYF. The rearrangement joins TRBV7-9 to TRBJ2-7; a weak D match, TRBD1 (5 bases). This CDR3 has 15 amino acids. V shed 5 bases and J shed 7 bases, with 21 bases lying between them. Germline CDR1 reads SEHNR; CDR2 reads FQNEAQ (reference sequence).

The rearrangement links TRBV5-1 to TRBJ2-2; D uncertain. V lost 0 bases to trimming and J lost 4 bases, with 7 bases between them. Germline CDR1 is SGHRS and CDR2 is YFSETQ. This CDR3 region has 14 residues. CDR3 sequence: CASSLDPGTGELFF. The DNA for the CDR3 is TGCGCCAGCAGCTTGGACCCCGGCACCGGGGAGCTGTTTTTT.

The genes are TRBV6-2 or TRBV6-3 and TRBJ2-7; 13 bases are a match to TRBD2. The CDR3 is 15 residues long. CDR1 and CDR2 (germline): MNHEY, SVGEGT. V was pared by 6 bases and J by 3 bases, with 5 bases of the junction left unmatched. The CDR3 DNA sequence: TGTGCCAGCAGCATACTAGCGGGGGGGTTCTACGAGCAGTACTTC. Protein product: CASSILAGGFYEQYF.

The rearrangement links TRBV29-1 to TRBJ2-2; 7 bases fit TRBD1. Germline values: CDR1 SQVTM, CDR2 ANQGSEA. The CDR3 runs to 13 residues. With 7 bases clipped from V and 4 bases from J, the junction kept 6 bases outside the gene matches. The CDR3 loop is CSADRVGTGELFF. The CDR3 nucleotides are TGCAGCGCTGACAGGGTCGGCACCGGGGAGCTGTTTTTT.

The chain carries TRBV28 and TRBJ1-2, with a tentative D call TRBD1 (5 bases). The V end lost 3 bases, the J end lost 4 bases, and 18 bases lay between the germline ends. Germline CDR1 and CDR2: MDHEN and SYDVKM. This CDR3 comprises 16 residues. The DNA for the CDR3 is TGTGCCAGCAGTTTTGTCGGGGGGGTTTTCACCTATGGCTACACCTTC. Translation gives CASSFVGGVFTYGYTF.

V usage is TRBV7-2 and J usage is TRBJ2-7; D perhaps matches TRBD2 (6 bases). V was trimmed by 5 bases and J by 2 bases, leaving 16 bases between them. Germline V CDR1 and CDR2: SGHTA, FQGNSA. The CDR3 is 15 amino acids. In DNA, the CDR3 is TGTGCCAGCAGCGCCCAAAGCGGGTCTGCCTACGAGCAGTACTTC. Translation gives CASSAQSGSAYEQYF. The complete variable domain, with remaining parts taken from reference TRBV7-2 and TRBJ2-7, reads GAGVSQSPSNKVTEKGKDVELRCDPISGHTALYWYRQSLGQGLEFLIYFQGNSAPDKSGLPSDRFSAERTGGSVSTLTIQRTQQEDSAVYLCASSAQSGSAYEQYFGPGTRLTVT.

The chain links TRBV5-6 to TRBJ2-2, with no clear D. The germline V and J ends were trimmed by 1 base and 1 base, with 8 bases remaining between them. CDR1 SGHDT and CDR2 YYEEEE come from the germline V gene. There are 15 residues in the CDR3. CDR3: CASSLWAGNTGELFF. CDR3 bases: TGTGCCAGCAGCTTGTGGGCAGGGAACACCGGGGAGCTGTTTTTT.

This rearrangement joins TRBV10-3 to TRBJ1-2; 10 bases agree with TRBD1. The CDR3 runs 15 residues. V lost 8 bases, J lost 2 bases, and 8 bases stayed unmatched. CDR1 ENHRY and CDR2 SYGVKD come from the germline V gene. CDR3 sequence: CAIGTGALGNYGYTF. CDR3 nucleotide sequence: TGTGCCATCGGGACAGGGGCCTTGGGGAACTATGGCTACACCTTC.

The chain recombines TRBV6-5 with TRBJ1-2; 8 bases fit TRBD1. CDR1 is MNHEY, CDR2 SVGAGI, per germline. Germline trimming cut 10 bases from V and 2 bases from J; bases unmatched to any gene: 3. The CDR3 length is 12 residues. CDR3 in DNA: TGTGCCACCACAGGGGGAAACTATGGCTACACCTTC. As protein: CATTGGNYGYTF.

The genes are TRBV7-9 and TRBJ1-4, with 7 bases identical to TRBD1. V was pared by 7 bases and J by 7 bases, with 9 bases of the junction left unmatched. The CDR3 is 14 amino acids. Per the germline V gene, CDR1 is SEHNR and CDR2 is FQNEAQ (reference sequence). The CDR3 loop reads CASILGQESEKLFF. The CDR3 bases are TGTGCCAGCATTCTCGGACAGGAGAGTGAAAAACTGTTTTTT.

The gene calls are TRBV2 and TRBJ2-5; 7 bases are shared with TRBD2. The length of the CDR3 is 14 residues. Per germline, CDR1 SNHLY and CDR2 FYNNEI. The V segment lost 3 bases and the J segment 2 bases; nucleotides outside the gene matches: 3. The CDR3 sequence: CASSERGIQETQYF. For the CDR3, the DNA is TGTGCCAGCAGTGAGCGGGGGATTCAAGAGACCCAGTACTTC.